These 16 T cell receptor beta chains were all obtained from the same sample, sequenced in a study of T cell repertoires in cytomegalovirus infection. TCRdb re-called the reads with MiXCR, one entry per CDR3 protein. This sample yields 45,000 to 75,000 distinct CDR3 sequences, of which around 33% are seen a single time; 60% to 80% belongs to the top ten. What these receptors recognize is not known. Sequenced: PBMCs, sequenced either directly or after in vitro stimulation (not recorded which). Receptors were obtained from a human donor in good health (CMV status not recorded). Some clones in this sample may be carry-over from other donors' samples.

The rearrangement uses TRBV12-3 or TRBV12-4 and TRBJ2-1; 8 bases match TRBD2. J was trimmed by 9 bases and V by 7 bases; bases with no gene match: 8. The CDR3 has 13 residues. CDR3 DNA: TGTGCCAGCATCATAGCGGGGACGATTGAGCAGTTCTTC. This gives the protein CASIIAGTIEQFF.

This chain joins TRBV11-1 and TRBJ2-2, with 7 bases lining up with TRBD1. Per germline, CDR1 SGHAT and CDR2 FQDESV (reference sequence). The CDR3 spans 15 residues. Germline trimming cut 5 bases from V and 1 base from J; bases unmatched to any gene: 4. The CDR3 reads CASSVQGLNTGELFF. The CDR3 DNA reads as TGTGCCAGCAGCGTACAGGGGTTGAACACCGGGGAGCTGTTTTTT.

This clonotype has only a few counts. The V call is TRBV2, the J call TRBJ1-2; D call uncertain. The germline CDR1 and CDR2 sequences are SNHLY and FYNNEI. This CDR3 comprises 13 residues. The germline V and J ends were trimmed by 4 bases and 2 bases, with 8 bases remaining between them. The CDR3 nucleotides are TGTGCCAGCAGTGTGGATCAGAACTATGGCTACACCTTC. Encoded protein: CASSVDQNYGYTF.

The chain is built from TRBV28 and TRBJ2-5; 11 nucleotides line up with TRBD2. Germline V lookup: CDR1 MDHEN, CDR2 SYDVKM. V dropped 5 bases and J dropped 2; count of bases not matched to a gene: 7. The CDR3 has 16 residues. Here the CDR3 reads CASSTASGGSQETQYF. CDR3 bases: TGTGCCAGCAGTACGGCTAGCGGGGGGTCTCAAGAGACCCAGTACTTC.

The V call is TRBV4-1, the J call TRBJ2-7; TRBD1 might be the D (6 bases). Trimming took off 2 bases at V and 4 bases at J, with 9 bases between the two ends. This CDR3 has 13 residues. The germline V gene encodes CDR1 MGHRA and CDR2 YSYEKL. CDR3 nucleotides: TGCGCCAGCAGCCAAATCCAGGGGTACGAGCAGTACTTC. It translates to CASSQIQGYEQYF.

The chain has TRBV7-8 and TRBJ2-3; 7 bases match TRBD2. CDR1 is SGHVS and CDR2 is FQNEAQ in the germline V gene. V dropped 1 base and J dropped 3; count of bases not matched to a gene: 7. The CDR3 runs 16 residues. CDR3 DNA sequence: TGTGCCAGCAGCTTAGTGGGCGGGAGAGGGACAGATACGCAGTATTTT. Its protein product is CASSLVGGRGTDTQYF.

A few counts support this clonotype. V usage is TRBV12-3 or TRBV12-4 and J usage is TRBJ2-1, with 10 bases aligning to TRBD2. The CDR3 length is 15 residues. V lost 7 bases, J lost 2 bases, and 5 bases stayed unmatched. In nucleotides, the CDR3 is TGTGCCAGCACCCCTAGCGGGGGTCCCTACAATGAGCAGTTCTTC. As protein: CASTPSGGPYNEQFF.

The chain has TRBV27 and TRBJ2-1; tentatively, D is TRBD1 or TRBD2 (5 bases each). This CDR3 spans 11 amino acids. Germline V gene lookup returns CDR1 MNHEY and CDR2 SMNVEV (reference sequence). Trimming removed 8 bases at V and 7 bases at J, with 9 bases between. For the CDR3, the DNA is TGTGCCAGCGGTTGGGGGAATGAGCAGTTCTTC. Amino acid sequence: CASGWGNEQFF.

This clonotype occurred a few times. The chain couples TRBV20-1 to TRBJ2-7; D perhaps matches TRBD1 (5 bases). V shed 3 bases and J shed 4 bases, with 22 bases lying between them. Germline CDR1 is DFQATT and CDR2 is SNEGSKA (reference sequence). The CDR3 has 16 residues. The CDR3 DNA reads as TGCAGTGCTAGGGAAGGCCGAGACAGTAACGTATACGAGCAGTACTTC. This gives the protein CSAREGRDSNVYEQYF.

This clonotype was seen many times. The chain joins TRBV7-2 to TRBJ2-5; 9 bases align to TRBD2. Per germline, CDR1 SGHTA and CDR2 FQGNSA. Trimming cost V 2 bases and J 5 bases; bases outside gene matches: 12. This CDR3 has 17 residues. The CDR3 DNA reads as TGTGCCAGCAGCTTAACTCAATTGGCGGGAGGGAGGGAGACCCAGTACTTC. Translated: CASSLTQLAGGRETQYF.

The CDR3: CSVSSGRAQTYEQYF. The CDR3 DNA follows: TGCAGCGTATCTAGCGGGAGGGCCCAAACCTACGAGCAGTACTTC. The V and J genes are TRBV29-1 and TRBJ2-7, with TRBD2 matching over 12 bases. With 6 bases clipped from V and 2 bases from J, the junction kept 8 bases outside the gene matches. Germline V gene data show CDR1 as SQVTM and CDR2 as ANQGSEA. This CDR3 comprises 15 residues.

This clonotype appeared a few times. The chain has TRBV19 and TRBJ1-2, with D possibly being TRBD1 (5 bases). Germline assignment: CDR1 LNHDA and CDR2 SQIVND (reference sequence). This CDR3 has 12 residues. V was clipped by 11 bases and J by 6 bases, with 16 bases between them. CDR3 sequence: CASTQGRNGYTF. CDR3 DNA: TGTGCCTCGACGCAGGGTAGGAATGGCTACACCTTC.

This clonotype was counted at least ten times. CDR3 residues: CASSTNRAPGGEAFF. Written as DNA, the CDR3 is TGTGCCAGCAGCACAAACCGGGCCCCGGGTGGTGAAGCTTTCTTT. The gene calls are TRBV7-9 and TRBJ1-1; no clear D. The CDR3 contains 15 residues. Germline CDR1 and CDR2: SEHNR and FQNEAQ (reference sequence). V gave up 5 bases and J gave up 7 bases, with 20 bases separating them.

The CDR3 loop reads CASSLGDRAVDFGANVLTF. CDR3 DNA sequence: TGCGCCAGCAGCTTGGGGGACAGGGCCGTCGACTTTGGGGCCAACGTCCTGACTTTC. The chain is built from TRBV5-1 and TRBJ2-6; TRBD1 aligns across 9 bases. The CDR3 consists of 19 residues. Germline CDR1 is SGHRS and CDR2 is YFSETQ. After removal of 0 bases from V and 3 bases from J, the junction contained 10 bases not matched to a gene.

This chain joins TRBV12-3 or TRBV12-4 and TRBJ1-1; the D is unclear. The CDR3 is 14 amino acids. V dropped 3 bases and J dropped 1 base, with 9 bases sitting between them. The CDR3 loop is CASSFGTQNTEAFF. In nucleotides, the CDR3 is TGTGCCAGCAGTTTTGGCACGCAGAACACTGAAGCTTTCTTT.

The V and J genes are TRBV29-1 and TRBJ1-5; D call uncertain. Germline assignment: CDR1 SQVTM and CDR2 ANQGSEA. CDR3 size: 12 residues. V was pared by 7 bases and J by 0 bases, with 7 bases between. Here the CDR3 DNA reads TGCAGCGCTGGGAATAGCAATCAGCCCCAGCATTTT. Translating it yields CSAGNSNQPQHF.